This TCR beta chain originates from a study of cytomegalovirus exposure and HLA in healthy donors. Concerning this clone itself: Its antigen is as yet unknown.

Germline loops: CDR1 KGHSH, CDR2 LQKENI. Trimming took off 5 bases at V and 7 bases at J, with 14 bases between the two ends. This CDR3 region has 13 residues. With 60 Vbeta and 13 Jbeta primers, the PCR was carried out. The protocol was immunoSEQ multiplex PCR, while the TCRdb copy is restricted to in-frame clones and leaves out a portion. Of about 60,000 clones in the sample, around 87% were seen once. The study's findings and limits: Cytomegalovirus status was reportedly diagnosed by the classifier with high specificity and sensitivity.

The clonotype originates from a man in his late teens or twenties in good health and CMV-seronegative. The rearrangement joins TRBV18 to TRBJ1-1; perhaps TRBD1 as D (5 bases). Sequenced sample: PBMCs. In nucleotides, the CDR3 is TGTGCCAGCTCATCCAGGACACCGTATGAAGCTTTCTTT. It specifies CASSSRTPYEAFF.